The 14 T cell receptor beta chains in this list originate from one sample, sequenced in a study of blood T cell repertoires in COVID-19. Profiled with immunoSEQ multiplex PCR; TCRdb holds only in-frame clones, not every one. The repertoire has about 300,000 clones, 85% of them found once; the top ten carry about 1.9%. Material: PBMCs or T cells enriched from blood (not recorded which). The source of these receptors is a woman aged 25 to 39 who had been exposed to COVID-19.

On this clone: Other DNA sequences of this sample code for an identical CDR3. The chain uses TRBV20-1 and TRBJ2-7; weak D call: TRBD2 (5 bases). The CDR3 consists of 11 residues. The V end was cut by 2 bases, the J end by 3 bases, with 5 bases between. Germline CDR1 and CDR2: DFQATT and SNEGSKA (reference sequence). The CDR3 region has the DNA TGCAGTGCTAGACGGGACTACGAGCAGTACTTC. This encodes CSARRDYEQYF.

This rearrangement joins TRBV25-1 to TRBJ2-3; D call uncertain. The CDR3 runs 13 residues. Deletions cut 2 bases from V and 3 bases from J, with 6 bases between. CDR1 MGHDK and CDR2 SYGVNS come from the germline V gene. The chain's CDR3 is CASSEGGTDTQYF. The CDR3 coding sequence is TGTGCCAGCAGTGAAGGCGGAACAGATACGCAGTATTTT.

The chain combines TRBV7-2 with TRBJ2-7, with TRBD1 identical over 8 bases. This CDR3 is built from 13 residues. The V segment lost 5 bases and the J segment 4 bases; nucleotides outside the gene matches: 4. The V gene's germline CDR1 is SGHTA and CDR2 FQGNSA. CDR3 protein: CASSRDRQYEQYF. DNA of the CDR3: TGTGCCAGCAGCCGGGACAGGCAATACGAGCAGTACTTC.

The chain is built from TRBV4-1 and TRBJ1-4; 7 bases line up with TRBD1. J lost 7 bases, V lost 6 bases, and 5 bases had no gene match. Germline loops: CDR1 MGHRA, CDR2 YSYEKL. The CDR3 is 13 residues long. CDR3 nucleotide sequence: TGCGCCAGCAGTAGACAGGGACGTGAAAAACTGTTTTTT. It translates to CASSRQGREKLFF.

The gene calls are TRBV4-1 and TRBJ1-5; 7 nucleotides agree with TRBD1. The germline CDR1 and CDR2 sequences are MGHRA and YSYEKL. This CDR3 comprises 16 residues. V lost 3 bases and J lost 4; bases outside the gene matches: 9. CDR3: CASSQRQGIGNQPQHF. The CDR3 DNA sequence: TGCGCCAGCAGCCAGAGACAGGGAATAGGGAATCAGCCCCAGCATTTT.

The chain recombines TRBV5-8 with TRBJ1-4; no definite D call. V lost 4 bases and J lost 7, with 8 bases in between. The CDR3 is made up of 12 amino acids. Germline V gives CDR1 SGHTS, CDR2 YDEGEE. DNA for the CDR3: TGTGCCAGCAGCCGTATAGTTGAAAAACTGTTTTTT. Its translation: CASSRIVEKLFF. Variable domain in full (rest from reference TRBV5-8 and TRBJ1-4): EAGVTQSPTHLIKTRGQQATLRCSPISGHTSVYWYQQALGLGLQFLLWYDEGEERNRGNFPPRFSGRQFPNYSSELNVNALELEDSALYLCASSRIVEKLFFGSGTQLSVL.

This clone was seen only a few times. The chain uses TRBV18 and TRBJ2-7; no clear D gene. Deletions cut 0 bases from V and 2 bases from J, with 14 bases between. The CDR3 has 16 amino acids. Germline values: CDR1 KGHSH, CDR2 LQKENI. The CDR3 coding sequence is TGTGCCAGCTCACCACCGGCCGCAGGCAGGACCTACGAGCAGTACTTC. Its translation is CASSPPAAGRTYEQYF.

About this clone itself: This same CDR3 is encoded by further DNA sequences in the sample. The CDR3 region is CASSLGGSSYNEQFF. DNA of the CDR3: TGCGCCAGCAGCTTGGGAGGGAGCTCCTACAATGAGCAGTTCTTC. The chain couples TRBV5-1 to TRBJ2-1; D perhaps matches TRBD2 (5 bases). V was shortened by 0 bases and J by 0 bases, with 7 bases between the two germline ends. The CDR3 totals 15 residues. The germline V gene encodes CDR1 SGHRS and CDR2 YFSETQ.

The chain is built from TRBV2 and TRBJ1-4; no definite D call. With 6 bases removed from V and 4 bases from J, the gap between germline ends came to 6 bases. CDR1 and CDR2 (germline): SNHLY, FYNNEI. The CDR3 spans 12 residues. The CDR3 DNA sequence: TGTGCCAGCAGGACAAGTAATGAAAAACTGTTTTTT. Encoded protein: CASRTSNEKLFF. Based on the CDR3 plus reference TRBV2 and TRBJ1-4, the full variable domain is EPEVTQTPSHQVTQMGQEVILRCVPISNHLYFYWYRQILGQKVEFLVSFYNNEISEKSEIFDDQFSVERPDGSNFTLKIRSTKLEDSAMYFCASRTSNEKLFFGSGTQLSVL.

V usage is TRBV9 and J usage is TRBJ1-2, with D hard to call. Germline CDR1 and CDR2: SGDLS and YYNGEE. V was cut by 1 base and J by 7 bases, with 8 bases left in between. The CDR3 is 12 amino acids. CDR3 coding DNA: TGTGCCAGCAGCGTACTCAGAGGTGGCTACACCTTC. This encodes CASSVLRGGYTF.

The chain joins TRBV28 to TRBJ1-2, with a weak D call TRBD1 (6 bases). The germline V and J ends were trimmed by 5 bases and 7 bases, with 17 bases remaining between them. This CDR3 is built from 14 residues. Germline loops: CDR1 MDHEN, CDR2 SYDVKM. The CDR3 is CASSMQYRVPGYTF. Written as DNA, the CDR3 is TGTGCCAGCAGTATGCAATACAGGGTCCCTGGCTACACCTTC.

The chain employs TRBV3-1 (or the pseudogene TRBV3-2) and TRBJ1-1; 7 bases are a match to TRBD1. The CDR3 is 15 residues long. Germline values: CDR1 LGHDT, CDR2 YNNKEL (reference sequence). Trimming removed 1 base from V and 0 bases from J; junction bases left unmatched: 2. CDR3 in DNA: TGTGCCAGCAGCCAAGTACAGGGGATGAACACTGAAGCTTTCTTT. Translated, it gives CASSQVQGMNTEAFF.

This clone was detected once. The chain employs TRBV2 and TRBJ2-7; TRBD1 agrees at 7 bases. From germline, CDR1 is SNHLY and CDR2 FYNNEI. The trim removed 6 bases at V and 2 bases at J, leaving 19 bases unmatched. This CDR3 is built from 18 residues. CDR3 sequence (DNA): TGTGCCAGCAGCGAGGGAGTGGTTGGGACAGCAAGTCCCTACGAGCAGTACTTC. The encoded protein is CASSEGVVGTASPYEQYF.

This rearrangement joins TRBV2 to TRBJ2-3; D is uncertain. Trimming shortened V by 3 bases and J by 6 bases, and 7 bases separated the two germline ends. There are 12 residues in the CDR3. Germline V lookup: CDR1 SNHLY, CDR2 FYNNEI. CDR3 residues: CASSEKLDTQYF. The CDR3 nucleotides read TGTGCCAGCAGTGAGAAGCTGGATACGCAGTATTTT. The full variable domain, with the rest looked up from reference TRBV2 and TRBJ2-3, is EPEVTQTPSHQVTQMGQEVILRCVPISNHLYFYWYRQILGQKVEFLVSFYNNEISEKSEIFDDQFSVERPDGSNFTLKIRSTKLEDSAMYFCASSEKLDTQYFGPGTRLTVL.